The clone carrying this TCR beta chain ranks as medium-sized in terms of frequency. Its cognate antigen is unknown. Carbamazepine had induced Stevens-Johnson syndrome or toxic epidermal necrolysis in the sequenced donors. The sample originates from a study of T cells in severe cutaneous drug reactions. Findings of the study overall: A public TCRbeta CDR3 appeared in all seven CBZ-SJS/TEN blister samples, averaging approximately 13%.

Bulk and single-cell libraries used iRepertoire multiplex PCR with TCR subtype-specific primers. For each CDR3 protein, TCRdb gives one entry from its re-call of the multiplex PCR reads, without DNA. This table lists over 950 distinct CDR3 sequences. Germline V gene sequence: CDR1 MGHRA, CDR2 YSYEKL. This CDR3 region has 16 residues. Source material: PBMCs. This sequence joins TRBV4-1 and TRBJ2-2; TCRdb lists TRBD1, though no DNA is available to test this call. This clonotype was obtained from a human donor with a severe cutaneous adverse drug reaction. This chain's CDR3 is CASSQELRGRGGELFF.